This TCR beta chain is drawn from a study of blood T cell repertoires in COVID-19. Looking at the study overall: Both acute and convalescent COVID-19 samples were obtained from the United States, Italy and Spain. From T cells, B-cell-depleted T cells, or PBMCs came the material, which was cDNA or gDNA.

In the authors' workflow: Estimation of nucleated cell counts was performed using reference gene primer amplification. Assay used: immunoSEQ multiplex PCR; TCRdb lists only in-frame clones, some missing. The V and J calls and clone size were taken over from that table, and D and trimming were inferred from the DNA. There are tens of thousands of clones in the sample; roughly 70% occur only once, and around a fifth lies in the top ten. The clonotype originates from a man between 65 and 85 years old with acute or convalescent COVID-19. Sequencing was performed on peripheral blood.

CDR3 protein: CASSTGQWSTGELFF. As DNA, the CDR3 is TGCGCCAGCAGCACGGGACAGTGGAGCACCGGGGAGCTGTTTTTT. The V gene is TRBV5-1, the J gene TRBJ2-2; 7 nucleotides agree with TRBD1. The V gene's germline CDR1 is SGHRS and CDR2 YFSETQ. Trimming removed 4 bases from V and 4 bases from J; junction bases left unmatched: 7. The CDR3 contains 15 residues.